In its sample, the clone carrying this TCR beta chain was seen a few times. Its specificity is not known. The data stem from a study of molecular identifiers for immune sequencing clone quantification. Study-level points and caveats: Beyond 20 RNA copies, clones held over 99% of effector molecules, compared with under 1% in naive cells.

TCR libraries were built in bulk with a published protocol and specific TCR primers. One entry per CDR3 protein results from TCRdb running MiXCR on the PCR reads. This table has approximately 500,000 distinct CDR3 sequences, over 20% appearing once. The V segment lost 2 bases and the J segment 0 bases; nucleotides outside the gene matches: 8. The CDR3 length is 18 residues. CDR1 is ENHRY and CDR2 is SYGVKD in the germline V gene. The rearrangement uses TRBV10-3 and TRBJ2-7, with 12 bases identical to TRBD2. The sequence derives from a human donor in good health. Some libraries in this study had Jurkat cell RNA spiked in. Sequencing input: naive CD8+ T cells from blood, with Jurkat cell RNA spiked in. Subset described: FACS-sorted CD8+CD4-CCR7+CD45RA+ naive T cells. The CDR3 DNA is TGTGCCATCAGTGAGCCCCGGACTAGCGGGACCCTCTCCTACGAGCAGTACTTC. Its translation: CAISEPRTSGTLSYEQYF.